This TCR beta chain was recovered during a study of T cell responses to AZD1222 COVID-19 vaccine. This table comes from immunoSEQ multiplex PCR, and its TCRdb copy is limited to in-frame clones, with some not included. The sample holds 130,000 to 150,000 clones, approximately 89% seen once. Comment on this clone: Its antigen remains unidentified.

Findings of the study overall: Spike-specific TCR breadth and depth grew following two AZD1222 doses.

The sequenced sample was peripheral blood, obtained 28 days after the second AZD1222 dose. The receptor was derived from an adult who received the AZD1222 COVID-19 vaccine.

CDR3 in amino acids: CASSLDYLGTGRNEQFF. CDR3 nucleotide sequence: TGTGCCAGCAGCTTAGACTACCTAGGGACAGGGAGAAATGAGCAGTTCTTC. V is TRBV11-3 and J is TRBJ2-1; TRBD1 matches 9 bases. CDR3 length: 17 residues. Germline-derived CDR1 and CDR2 are SGHNT and YENEEA. V shed 0 bases, J shed 7 bases, and the junction held 10 bases outside the gene matches.